This T cell receptor beta chain was observed in a study of neurological immune-mediated disorders. Findings and limits, study-wide: No sharing of CDR3 amino acid sequences was observed among expanded clones across subjects, suggesting private repertoires in all groups. HTLV-1-associated myelopathy had the most TCR clonal expansion, whereas multiple sclerosis had the least (lower than in healthy controls).

Every sequencing run gave over 170 million TCR-beta sequences, taken from 15-18 subjects. TCRdb fed the 5' RACE reads into MiXCR, producing one record per CDR3 protein. The table shows fewer than 90,000 distinct CDR3 sequences, with approximately 10% occurring only once. This clonotype was counted at least ten times. Antigen specificity is unknown. In germline, CDR1 is SGHTA, CDR2 FQGNSA. The CDR3 is 14 residues long. With 1 base removed from V and 6 bases from J, the gap between germline ends came to 13 bases. The time point: longitudinal time-point 1 (baseline). This clonotype was sampled from a man aged 25 to 40 in good health. The genes are TRBV7-2 and TRBJ2-7, with D possibly being TRBD1 or TRBD2 (5 bases each). Sequencing used PBMCs. In nucleotides, the CDR3 is TGTGCCAGCAGCTTAGGAAGGCAGGGAGTCGAGCAGTACTTC. It translates to CASSLGRQGVEQYF.